This T cell receptor (beta chain) appears in the sequencing data of a study of metastatic and nonmetastatic thyroid tumors. Turning to the study itself: It was across blood and tumor or nodule tissue from malignant and benign thyroid patients that repertoires were compared.

CDR3 length: 12 residues. Trimming at V came to 6 bases and at J to 8 bases, leaving 2 bases not matched to a gene. With MiXCR, TCRdb reprocessed the PCR reads. Found here are about 49,000 clones, roughly 20% of them singletons; the top ten hold about 4.1%. General study results and limits: In blood and tumor, TCR beta diversity was reportedly significantly higher in malignant thyroid tumors than in benign nodules.

Patients had received no treatment of any kind before thyroid surgery. This clone was found a few times. What it binds is unknown. This receptor was identified in a female donor with papillary thyroid cancer or a benign thyroid nodule (not recorded which). Some clones in this sample may be carry-over from other donors' samples. The chain couples TRBV12-3 or TRBV12-4 to TRBJ1-4; the match to TRBD1 covers 8 bases. Sequencing was carried out using blood. DNA for the CDR3: TGTGCCAGCAGGACAGGGGACGAAAAACTGTTTTTT. It yields the protein CASRTGDEKLFF.